These 23 T cell receptor beta chains came from one sample sequenced in a study of identical twins. TCRdb called the 5' RACE reads again in MiXCR, with one record for every CDR3 protein. The sample holds 350,000 to 450,000 distinct CDR3 sequences; 18% are singletons and the top ten take less than 15%. Source material: naive T cells sorted from blood. Source of these receptors: a man between 45 and 60 years old in good health.

The chain uses TRBV6-2 or TRBV6-3 and TRBJ2-1, with 13 bases lining up with TRBD2. The CDR3 has 16 amino acids. Trimming cost V 2 bases and J 9 bases; bases outside gene matches: 7. CDR1 and CDR2 (germline): MNHEY, SVGEGT. CDR3 nucleotides: TGTGCCAGCAGTTACGGGTCACTAGCGGGAGGGACTGAGCAGTTCTTC. Protein sequence: CASSYGSLAGGTEQFF.

The chain uses TRBV19 and TRBJ2-2; D ambiguous. The CDR3 length is 14 residues. Germline values: CDR1 LNHDA, CDR2 SQIVND (reference sequence). Deletions cut 3 bases from V and 5 bases from J, with 10 bases between. The DNA of the CDR3 is TGTGCCAGTAGTATCTCGATTTTTACCGGGGAGCTGTTTTTT. This gives the protein CASSISIFTGELFF. The full variable domain, completed using reference TRBV19 and TRBJ2-2, is DGGITQSPKYLFRKEGQNVTLSCEQNLNHDAMYWYRQDPGQGLRLIYYSQIVNDFQKGDIAEGYSVSREKKESFPLTVTSAQKNPTAFYLCASSISIFTGELFFGEGSRLTVL.

This chain connects TRBV7-6 to TRBJ2-3; weak D call: TRBD1 (5 bases). There are 14 residues in the CDR3. The germline gives CDR1 SGHVS, CDR2 FNYEAQ. Trimming pared 5 bases from V and 1 base from J, leaving 10 bases between. CDR3 coding DNA: TGTGCCAGCAGCCCAGGACACCGCACAGATACGCAGTATTTT. Translating it yields CASSPGHRTDTQYF.

The chain combines TRBV28 with TRBJ2-1; 10 bases fit TRBD2. The CDR3 covers 14 residues. From germline, CDR1 is MDHEN and CDR2 SYDVKM. The V gene end was trimmed by 6 bases and the J gene end by 6 bases; junction bases not matched to a gene: 5. CDR3 loop: CASRPGLAFNEQFF. For the CDR3, the DNA is TGTGCCAGCAGGCCGGGACTAGCGTTCAATGAGCAGTTCTTC.

This clonotype was detected only a few times. The chain combines TRBV9 with TRBJ2-7; perhaps TRBD2 as D (5 bases). The germline CDR1 and CDR2 sequences are SGDLS and YYNGEE. With 2 bases removed from V and 0 bases from J, the gap between germline ends came to 18 bases. This CDR3 is 17 amino acids long. The CDR3 coding sequence is TGTGCCAGCAGCGTGGAAATTATAGCGCTTCTCTCCTACGAGCAGTACTTC. It yields the protein CASSVEIIALLSYEQYF.

The rearrangement joins TRBV6-5 to TRBJ2-7; 11 bases match TRBD1. Trimming cost V 2 bases and J 3 bases; bases outside gene matches: 6. This CDR3 has 16 residues. Germline CDR1 reads MNHEY; CDR2 reads SVGAGI. The CDR3 coding sequence is TGTGCCAGCAGTTACACCCGGACAGGGGGCCTCTACGAGCAGTACTTC. Its protein product is CASSYTRTGGLYEQYF.

This clonotype was detected many times. In DNA form, the CDR3 reads TGTGCCAGCGGATCCCTTCGCGGAGGGGAGTTCTTC. As protein: CASGSLRGGEFF. The V gene is TRBV12-3 or TRBV12-4, the J gene TRBJ2-1; possibly TRBD2 for D (6 bases). This CDR3 has 12 residues. The V end was cut by 8 bases, the J end by 14 bases, with 19 bases between.

This clonotype was counted ten times or more. This chain connects TRBV20-1 to TRBJ1-5; no firm D call. The germline V gene encodes CDR1 DFQATT and CDR2 SNEGSKA (reference sequence). The V end was cut by 3 bases, the J end by 8 bases, with 17 bases between. CDR3 length equals 14 residues. The CDR3 region has the DNA TGCAGTGCTAGGGGTCTGAACGTTCGCGAGCCCCAGCATTTT. This encodes CSARGLNVREPQHF.

This clonotype turned up a few times. The rearrangement joins TRBV7-9 to TRBJ2-5, with D tentatively TRBD2 (6 bases). Looked up from germline, CDR1 is SEHNR and CDR2 is FQNEAQ (reference sequence). This CDR3 has 16 amino acids. The germline V and J ends were trimmed by 2 bases and 2 bases, with 15 bases remaining between them. The CDR3 DNA is TGTGCCAGCAGCTTATGGGGACTCCCCGGACAAGAGACCCAGTACTTC. Amino acid sequence: CASSLWGLPGQETQYF.

This clonotype was counted ten times or more. V gene TRBV29-1 combines with J gene TRBJ2-3; D not certain. CDR1 and CDR2 (germline): SQVTM, ANQGSEA. With 7 bases removed from V and 1 base from J, the gap between germline ends came to 12 bases. The CDR3 loop spans 13 amino acids. The CDR3 DNA is TGCAGCGCGACACCCGCGGGCACAGATACGCAGTATTTT. Residues: CSATPAGTDTQYF.

This clonotype was picked up many times. The V and J genes are TRBV20-1 and TRBJ2-7; 7 nucleotides line up with TRBD1. The CDR3 spans 15 residues. The V segment lost 0 bases and the J segment 3 bases; nucleotides outside the gene matches: 8. Germline values: CDR1 DFQATT, CDR2 SNEGSKA (reference sequence). The DNA for the CDR3 is TGCAGTGCTAGAGATTCCAGGGGGTCCCTCTACGAGCAGTACTTC. Residues: CSARDSRGSLYEQYF.

This sequence joins TRBV7-9 and TRBJ1-1; perhaps TRBD1 as D (5 bases). The V end lost 5 bases, the J end lost 1 base, and 14 bases lay between the germline ends. This CDR3 contains 15 residues. The germline V gene has CDR1 SEHNR and CDR2 FQNEAQ (reference sequence). The CDR3 region is CASSPRVGTNTEAFF. CDR3 DNA sequence: TGTGCCAGCAGCCCCCGGGTAGGGACGAACACTGAAGCTTTCTTT.

V gene TRBV20-1 combines with J gene TRBJ2-3; no clear D gene. Trimming removed 0 bases from V and 6 bases from J, with 10 bases in between. This CDR3 is built from 13 residues. From germline, CDR1 is DFQATT and CDR2 SNEGSKA (reference sequence). The CDR3 nucleotides read TGCAGTGCTAGAGATCGCCCTCCCGATACGCAGTATTTT. Its translation is CSARDRPPDTQYF.

The rearrangement uses TRBV27 and TRBJ2-3, with 7 bases lining up with TRBD1. The trim removed 1 base at V and 4 bases at J, leaving 2 bases unmatched. This CDR3 is built from 14 residues. Germline values: CDR1 MNHEY, CDR2 SMNVEV (reference sequence). Here the CDR3 DNA reads TGTGCCAGCAGTTTATTAACAGGGGCAGATACGCAGTATTTT. It specifies CASSLLTGADTQYF.

Many counts were recorded for this clonotype. This rearrangement joins TRBV7-8 to TRBJ2-1; D is perhaps TRBD1 or TRBD2 (5 bases each). V lost 0 bases and J 2 bases, leaving 17 bases between the germline ends. The CDR3 runs to 18 residues. Germline CDR1 and CDR2: SGHVS and FQNEAQ. The CDR3 is CASSLAPGQGSAYNEQFF. CDR3 bases: TGTGCCAGCAGCTTAGCACCGGGGCAGGGCTCGGCCTACAATGAGCAGTTCTTC.

This sequence joins TRBV29-1 and TRBJ1-1, with TRBD1 identical over 7 bases. The V gene end was trimmed by 4 bases and the J gene end by 5 bases; junction bases not matched to a gene: 10. Looked up from germline, CDR1 is SQVTM and CDR2 is ANQGSEA. This CDR3 region has 14 residues. CDR3 loop: CSVGMGGGWTEAFF. The CDR3 DNA sequence: TGCAGCGTTGGGATGGGAGGGGGCTGGACTGAAGCTTTCTTT.

This rearrangement joins TRBV7-2 to TRBJ2-3; possible D gene TRBD1, 5 bases. Looked up from germline, CDR1 is SGHTA and CDR2 is FQGNSA. The CDR3 has 15 amino acids. V was shortened by 5 bases and J by 1 base, with 13 bases between the two germline ends. CDR3 region: CASSLLTRGTDTQYF. The CDR3 nucleotides are TGTGCCAGCAGCCTACTGACCAGGGGCACAGATACGCAGTATTTT.

This chain connects TRBV7-2 to TRBJ2-5; tentative D call: TRBD2 (5 bases). The CDR3 contains 15 residues. Germline lookup yields CDR1 SGHTA and CDR2 FQGNSA. V shed 2 bases and J shed 5 bases, with 15 bases lying between them. CDR3 nucleotides: TGTGCCAGCAGCTTAAAAAAAGGGAAGCGGGAGACCCAGTACTTC. Translation: CASSLKKGKRETQYF.

The chain joins TRBV5-1 to TRBJ2-1; D call uncertain. V shed 1 base and J shed 0 bases, with 14 bases lying between them. The germline CDR1 and CDR2 sequences are SGHRS and YFSETQ. The CDR3 totals 17 residues. DNA of the CDR3: TGCGCCAGCAGCTTGATTAGTGGCGGACGCTCCTACAATGAGCAGTTCTTC. Protein product: CASSLISGGRSYNEQFF.

At least ten counts were recorded for this clonotype. The chain recombines TRBV12-3 or TRBV12-4 with TRBJ2-7; 10 bases line up with TRBD1. The CDR3 is 16 residues long. Unmatched junction bases numbered 9, after V lost 6 bases and J lost 1 base. CDR3 residues: CASSHVPGQGSYEQYF. The CDR3 DNA is TGTGCCAGCAGCCATGTCCCGGGACAGGGGTCCTACGAGCAGTACTTC.

The chain links TRBV19 to TRBJ2-3, with TRBD2 matching over 7 bases. CDR3 length equals 14 residues. J lost 5 bases, V lost 1 base, and 3 bases had no gene match. Germline lookup yields CDR1 LNHDA and CDR2 SQIVND (reference sequence). CDR3 loop: CASSIGIAGDTQYF. In DNA, the CDR3 is TGTGCCAGTAGTATAGGGATAGCGGGAGATACGCAGTATTTT.

On this clonotype itself: This may arise from a read error, as a much more abundant clone is one base away. The chain is built from TRBV6-2 or TRBV6-3 and TRBJ1-1, with 7 bases aligning to TRBD1. This CDR3 region has 14 residues. The junction had 4 bases not matched to a gene; V was cut back by 6 bases and J by 0 bases. The germline V gene encodes CDR1 MNHEY and CDR2 SVGEGT. CDR3 nucleotides: TGTGCCAGCAGCTTTGACAGGGTGAACACTGAAGCTTTCTTT. Translation: CASSFDRVNTEAFF.

The V call is TRBV5-1, the J call TRBJ2-7, with 11 bases that match TRBD2. The CDR3 runs 15 residues. CDR1 and CDR2 (germline): SGHRS, YFSETQ. After removal of 5 bases from V and 4 bases from J, the junction contained 8 bases not matched to a gene. In DNA, the CDR3 is TGCGCCAGCAGGGAAGGGACTAGCGGAAATTACGAGCAGTACTTC. Its protein product is CASREGTSGNYEQYF.